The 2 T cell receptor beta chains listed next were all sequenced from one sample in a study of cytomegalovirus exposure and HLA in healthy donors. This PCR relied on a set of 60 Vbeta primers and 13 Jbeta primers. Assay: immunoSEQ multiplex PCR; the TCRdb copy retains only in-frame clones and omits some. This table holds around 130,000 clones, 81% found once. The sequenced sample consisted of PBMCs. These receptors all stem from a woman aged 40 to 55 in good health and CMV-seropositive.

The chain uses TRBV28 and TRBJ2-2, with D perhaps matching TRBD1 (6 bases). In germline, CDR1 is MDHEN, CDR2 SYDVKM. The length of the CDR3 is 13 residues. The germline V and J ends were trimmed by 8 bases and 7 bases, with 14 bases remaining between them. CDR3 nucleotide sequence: TGTGCCAGCTCTAACACAGGGATCGGGGAGCTGTTTTTT. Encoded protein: CASSNTGIGELFF.

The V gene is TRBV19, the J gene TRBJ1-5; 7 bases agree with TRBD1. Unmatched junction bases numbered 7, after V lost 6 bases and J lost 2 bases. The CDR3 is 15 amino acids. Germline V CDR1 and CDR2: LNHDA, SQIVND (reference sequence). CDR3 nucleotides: TGTGCCAGTAGCCTACTGACAGGGCGCAATCAGCCCCAGCATTTT. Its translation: CASSLLTGRNQPQHF.